Following are 4 T cell receptor beta chains from one sample sequenced in a study of response to subunit inactivated influenza vaccine. TCRdb analysed the RT-PCR reads with MiXCR anew, one entry per CDR3 protein. This table holds around 580,000 distinct CDR3 sequences, about an eighth found once. Sequencing was performed on PBMCs from blood, taken on the day of vaccination. The receptors stem from a man between 50 and 59 years old who received an inactivated influenza vaccine.

DNA of the CDR3: TGCAGCGTTGATAGTGGTAGGGGTGGCTACACCTTC. Encoded protein: CSVDSGRGGYTF. This chain links TRBV29-1 with TRBJ1-2; possible D gene TRBD1, 5 bases. V was shortened by 3 bases and J by 7 bases, with 12 bases between the two germline ends. CDR1 and CDR2 (germline): SQVTM, ANQGSEA. CDR3 length equals 12 residues.

This clonotype has at least ten counts. The rearrangement links TRBV18 to TRBJ2-1; 7 bases line up with TRBD2. Germline V lookup: CDR1 KGHSH, CDR2 LQKENI. This CDR3 region has 20 residues. The CDR3 sequence is CVHQLTIVRAERGPYNEQFF. CDR3 in DNA: TGTGTCCACCAGCTCACCATAGTGAGGGCGGAGCGGGGCCCCTACAATGAGCAGTTCTTC.

This clonotype was observed a few times. J is TRBJ1-1 and V is TRBV18; D not resolved. V dropped 3 bases and J dropped 0 bases, with 5 bases sitting between them. The CDR3 is made up of 13 amino acids. Germline assignment: CDR1 KGHSH and CDR2 LQKENI. CDR3 amino acids: CASSPNMNTEAFF. CDR3 coding DNA: TGTGCCAGCTCACCGAATATGAACACTGAAGCTTTCTTT.

This clonotype has a handful of counts. The gene calls are TRBV12-3 or TRBV12-4 and TRBJ2-3, with 15 bases fitting TRBD2. The CDR3 extends over 18 amino acids. Germline trimming cut 3 bases from V and 2 bases from J; bases unmatched to any gene: 6. The CDR3 sequence: CASSFRGTSGRSTDTQYF. CDR3 sequence (DNA): TGTGCCAGCAGTTTTCGCGGGACTAGCGGGAGGTCCACAGATACGCAGTATTTT.